The entry below describes one TCR beta chain. This clonotype has only a few counts. There is no known antigen for this receptor. There are no base qualities to consult, and no much larger clone falls within one base. The data stem from a study of T-cell reconstitution after alpha-beta-depleted transplantation in children (dated by TCRdb to 2016 to 2018). Describing the broader study: Using TCR repertoire profiling, the study quantitatively followed how T-cell immune reconstitution unfolded in children after TCRalphabeta/CD19-depleted allogeneic hematopoietic cell transplantation.

Trimming takes 4 bases off V and 5 bases off J; junction bases not matched to a gene: 9. From the cysteine through the phenylalanine, the CDR3 covers 16 amino acids. Of the read, only the CDR3 DNA is kept; its 48 bases are in frame from base 1. The library was obtained by PCR. Sequencing was performed on an Illumina HiSeq 2500. TCR libraries were prepared with molecular barcoding, using unique molecular identifiers to normalize TCRbeta repertoire quantification. TCRdb reprocessing: public reads trimmed at Q25 with fastp, clones called with MiXCR, in-frame beta chains kept. Each CDR3 protein gets just one entry, which takes the most common genes and DNA from the rows behind it. This sample gives hundreds of thousands of distinct CDR3 sequences in total; about 16% of them show up just once. Around two fifths of the sample comes from the top ten. This specimen's treatment or condition label, interpreted: allogeneic hematopoietic cell transplantation with graft depleted of TCRalphabeta T cells and CD19 B cells. Transplant recipients were children who received TCRalphabeta/CD19-depleted allogeneic hematopoietic cell grafts.

Results the study describes overall, beyond this receptor: About two months after transplant, the apparently early recovery of alphabetaT-cell counts reportedly depended on just several hundred clones that had expanded rapidly and came from non-depleted graft cells. The frequencies of hyperexpanded clones fell over the following months, and after one year, T-cell counts and TCRbeta diversity were mostly attributed to newly produced T cells. In some patients, the high TCRbeta diversity seen at day 60 was put down to recipient T cells and intrathymic progenitors that had survived conditioning.

Recombination connected TRBV12-3 or TRBV12-4 to TRBJ2-5, with 11 junctional bases fitting TRBD2. The TCR originated in a male patient between 2 and 10 years old who had a stem cell transplant for acute lymphoblastic leukemia, so the T cells may come from the graft donor. The source material was PBMCs, mostly from graft donor cells, sampled 360 days after TCRalphabeta/CD19-depleted stem cell transplant. The CDR3 loop reads CASSSTSGIGWETQYF. The nucleotide sequence reads as follows: TGTGCCAGCAGTTCGACTAGCGGGATAGGCTGGGAGACCCAGTACTTC.